The subject of this entry is one T cell receptor beta chain. The antigen is not known. This specimen belongs to a study of blood T cells in healthy people across ages. Study-wide results and limits: Researchers deemed the diversity estimates from one million T cells underestimates. While age rose, TCR beta diversity per million T cells dropped in a roughly linear way.

PCR was performed a second time for about 6 to 12 cycles using a sample-barcoded 5' primer and a J-beta primer mix. Via MiXCR, TCRdb re-called the 5' RACE reads, giving one row per CDR3 protein. The table records about 680,000 distinct CDR3 sequences, around 45% of them present only once. Donors were systemically healthy Caucasian individuals from Russia aged roughly 6 to 95 years. CDR3 length equals 14 residues. Germline V gene data show CDR1 as MNHNY and CDR2 as SVGAGI (reference sequence). V was cut by 0 bases and J by 7 bases, with 13 bases left in between. The sequence was collected from a woman aged 60-75 years in good health. The chain has TRBV6-6 and TRBJ2-7; either TRBD1 or TRBD2 may fit D (5 bases each). The sequenced sample consisted of blood. CDR3 sequence: CASSYSGTQNEQYF. The CDR3 nucleotides are TGTGCCAGCAGTTACTCCGGGACGCAAAATGAGCAGTACTTC.